Listed below are T cell receptor beta chains from one sample, sequenced in a study of blood T cell repertoires in COVID-19. Profiling relied on immunoSEQ multiplex PCR, and the TCRdb table lists in-frame clones only, not all of them. The data contain about 330,000 clones, 80% to 90% of them singletons. Specimen: peripheral blood. Receptors were obtained from a man in his thirties or forties with COVID-19, enrolled during active disease. Both conserved end residues are part of each CDR3. Each record gives: CDR3 length, V gene, clone size, J gene, CDR3 protein. Some rows mark clone size as missing; the rest say once, few, many or name a class of expanded clone.

13,TRBV9,.,TRBJ1-3,CASGGTGQNTIYF
16,TRBV4-3,.,TRBJ1-4,CASSQEVTGPYEKLFF
17,TRBV7-9,few,TRBJ1-1,CASSSRFSTGVDTEAFF
14,TRBV19,.,TRBJ1-5,CASSGQRVNQPQHF
14,TRBV28,.,TRBJ1-5,CASSWRQGSQPQHF
19,TRBV4-1,.,TRBJ2-6,CASSQFVLIKGAGANVLTF
14,TRBV18,.,TRBJ2-1,CASSPGLAADEQFF
16,TRBV28,.,TRBJ1-5,CASSPGTHYSNQPQHF
14,TRBV6-2/TRBV6-3,once,TRBJ2-7,CASSYPSATYEQYF
14,TRBV13,.,TRBJ1-1,CASSTQGGRTEAFF
12,TRBV5-6,.,TRBJ1-1,CASSFLYSEAFF
15,TRBV4-1,.,TRBJ1-1,CASSRISGYSTEAFF
10,TRBV6-5,.,TRBJ2-1,CASYGNEQFF
15,TRBV30,.,TRBJ2-1,CAWSVGTGFYNEQFF
15,TRBV30,.,TRBJ2-3,CAWTQGASLGDTQYF
14,TRBV11-2,.,TRBJ1-2,CASSSVGQGRGYTF
15,TRBV3-1/TRBV3-2,.,TRBJ1-2,CASSQGKGGAYGYTF
13,TRBV6-6,few,TRBJ1-1,CASSYGQNTEAFF
17,TRBV4-1,.,TRBJ2-3,CASSQFGQGSSTDTQYF
12,TRBV5-4,.,TRBJ1-1,CASSPRQGAAFF
14,TRBV28,.,TRBJ1-2,CASSLLREAYGYTF
16,TRBV7-9,.,TRBJ1-2,CASSLGSRRANYGYTF
15,TRBV18,.,TRBJ2-4,CASSPSRVAKNIQYF
15,TRBV2,.,TRBJ2-2,CASSRSPANTGELFF
13,TRBV19,.,TRBJ2-7,CASSYPGVYEQYF
14,TRBV6-5,.,TRBJ1-1,CASIPREGITEAFF
15,TRBV6-6,.,TRBJ2-2,CASSYRRGATGELFF
14,TRBV6-6,.,TRBJ2-2,CASRQQANTGELFF
17,TRBV5-4,.,TRBJ1-2,CASSLGEDRGSNYGYTF
15,TRBV6-1,few,TRBJ2-1,CASSEWGGASDEQFF
14,TRBV11-2,.,TRBJ2-1,CASSSSGVHNEQFF